Described below is a single T cell receptor (beta chain) sequence and its context. This clonotype turned up a few times. The target of this receptor is not known. No base-level quality is on record; no much larger clone is a single base apart. This specimen comes from a study of T cell repertoires in cytomegalovirus infection (dated by TCRdb to between 2018 and 2021). Background for the entire study: Alongside well-studied HLA-B-restricted epitopes, the peptide stimulations were aimed at recently identified HLA-C-restricted CMV epitopes, whose presentation resists viral immunomodulation. The HLA type of each donor mattered for the analysis, because public TCR beta signatures pointed to carriage of CMV infection along with the matching HLA type.

The treatment or condition label on this specimen signifies: in vitro stimulation with specific CMV peptide epitopes to enrich CMV-specific T cells. Unmatched junction bases come to 10, with V trimmed by 6 bases and J by 8 bases. The cysteine opens and the phenylalanine closes a CDR3 of 16 amino acids. The retained sequence is limited to the CDR3, 48 bases, with the frame set at the first base. Broad study findings and their caveats: Cumulative frequency of public TCR beta family members discriminated carriers of CMV infection plus the relevant HLA type in this cohort and an independent roughly 320-donor cohort. In the ex vivo response, HLA-C-restricted CMV-specific TCR beta clonotypes were dominant, and in two of eight donors the single most frequent clonotype came from this HLA-C-restricted group.

Sequenced using an Illumina HiSeq 1500. TCRdb's own reprocessing of the public reads used fastp at Q25 and MiXCR and kept productive beta chains. Every entry covers one CDR3 protein and lists the most common genes and DNA from its rows. A total of about 220,000 distinct CDR3 sequences appear in this sample, about 38% of them only once. Of the sample, approximately 59% falls within the top ten clones. The clonotype comes from a human donor in good health (CMV status not recorded). Some clones in this sample may be carry-over from other donors' samples. The chain links TRBV12-3 or TRBV12-4 with TRBJ2-1, with 13 bases in between that match TRBD2. Sample: CD8+ T cells from cultured PBMCs, taken from culture after CMV antigen stimulation. This receptor carries the CDR3 CASSPATSGRADEQFF. The sequenced DNA is TGTGCCAGCAGCCCTGCCACTAGCGGGAGGGCTGATGAGCAGTTCTTC.